The source of this TCR beta chain is a study of CD8 T cells in ankylosing spondylitis. Study-level results: Disease-linked clones proved CD8+ and comparatively uncommon in peripheral blood. Typical of ankylosing spondylitis blood, it appeared, was a TCR beta motif of fewer than 10 highly homologous variants.

This clonotype was seen only a few times. What it recognizes is unknown. From the 5' RACE reads, TCRdb called clonotypes with MiXCR, one entry per CDR3 protein. The table lists fewer than 50,000 distinct CDR3 sequences, around 10% of them singletons. Per the germline V gene, CDR1 is SGHRS and CDR2 is YFSETQ. This CDR3 is 18 amino acids long. Between the trimmed V and J ends, which lost 3 bases and 0 bases, there was a span of 22 bases. The sequence was obtained from a male donor with ankylosing spondylitis or in good health (not recorded which). The rearrangement links TRBV5-1 to TRBJ2-7; the D gene is possibly TRBD1 (6 bases). Sequenced material: blood, either unsorted or a sorted T cell fraction (not recorded which). In DNA, the CDR3 is TGCGCCAGCAGCTCAACTCCTCCGGGACACCTTCGCTCCTACGAGCAGTACTTC. Translating gives CASSSTPPGHLRSYEQYF.